The next 23 T cell receptor beta chains were all read from a single sample in a study of T cell responses to AZD1222 COVID-19 vaccine. The protocol was immunoSEQ multiplex PCR, while the TCRdb copy is restricted to in-frame clones and leaves out a portion. The sample has 90,000 to 110,000 clones, approximately 88% seen once; the top ten hold about 2.5%. This specimen was peripheral blood, taken on day 0 of AZD1222 vaccination. These receptors were obtained from an adult in good health.

This clone has only a few counts. The rearrangement uses TRBV6-5 and TRBJ2-7; no firm D call. The CDR3 is 12 amino acids. Germline CDR1 is MNHEY and CDR2 is SVGAGI. The germline V and J ends were trimmed by 6 bases and 7 bases, with 13 bases remaining between them. CDR3: CASSGSPWEQYF. The CDR3 DNA reads TGTGCCAGCAGCGGAAGTCCCTGGGAGCAGTACTTC.

This chain uses TRBV29-1 with TRBJ2-2, with TRBD2 identical over 9 bases. The J segment lost 7 bases and the V segment lost 5 bases, leaving 11 bases of the junction unmatched. This CDR3 comprises 15 residues. Germline assignment: CDR1 SQVTM and CDR2 ANQGSEA. The DNA of the CDR3 is TGCAGCGTTCCGCGCGGCGGGAGGGCCGACGGGGAGCTGTTTTTT. It specifies CSVPRGGRADGELFF.

This clone was picked up many times. The gene calls are TRBV24-1 and TRBJ2-2; unclear D gene. The germline V and J ends were trimmed by 8 bases and 7 bases, with 7 bases remaining between them. The CDR3 length is 11 residues. Germline-derived CDR1 and CDR2 are KGHDR and SFDVKD. CDR3 protein: CATTPIGELFF. CDR3 sequence (DNA): TGTGCCACCACTCCCATCGGGGAGCTGTTTTTT.

The rearrangement links TRBV6-6 to TRBJ2-1, with D maybe TRBD2 (5 bases). The CDR3 length is 16 residues. Trimming cost V 7 bases and J 5 bases, with 21 bases left between them. Per the germline V gene, CDR1 is MNHNY and CDR2 is SVGAGI (reference sequence). The CDR3 is CASTKTALLGDNEQFF. The CDR3 bases are TGTGCCAGCACTAAAACAGCCCTACTAGGAGACAATGAGCAGTTCTTC.

Here the CDR3 reads CASTIQGAGNTEAFF. DNA for the CDR3: TGTGCCAGCACCATACAGGGGGCAGGGAACACTGAAGCTTTCTTT. V is TRBV11-3 and J is TRBJ1-1; TRBD1 matches 9 bases. This CDR3 comprises 15 residues. The V gene's germline CDR1 is SGHNT and CDR2 YENEEA. V was clipped by 7 bases and J by 1 base; unmatched bases: 7. The variable domain in full, with the rest retrieved from reference TRBV11-3 and TRBJ1-1, is EAGVVQSPRYKIIEKKQPVAFWCNPISGHNTLYWYLQNLGQGPELLIRYENEEAVDDSQLPKDRFSAERLKGVDSTLKIQPAELGDSAVYLCASTIQGAGNTEAFFGQGTRLTVV.

The rearrangement links TRBV7-2 to TRBJ1-6; 7 bases agree with TRBD1. Germline assignment: CDR1 SGHTA and CDR2 FQGNSA. The CDR3 covers 17 residues. Unmatched junction bases numbered 13, after V lost 2 bases and J lost 9 bases. CDR3 residues: CASSLLALGGAGSPLHF. In DNA, the CDR3 is TGTGCCAGCAGCTTACTAGCTTTAGGGGGCGCAGGTTCACCCCTCCACTTT. The full variable domain, rest sourced from reference TRBV7-2 and TRBJ1-6, is GAGVSQSPSNKVTEKGKDVELRCDPISGHTALYWYRQSLGQGLEFLIYFQGNSAPDKSGLPSDRFSAERTGGSVSTLTIQRTQQEDSAVYLCASSLLALGGAGSPLHFGNGTRLTVT.

The chain recombines TRBV21-1 with TRBJ1-5; the table names TRBD1, a call not compared with the DNA. TRBV21-1 is deemed a pseudogene. The CDR3 consists of 15 residues. The CDR3 protein is CASSSLDRKGQPQHF. CDR3 nucleotides: TGTGCCAGCAGCAGCTTAGACAGGAAGGGACAGCCCCAGCATTTT.

This chain uses TRBV27 with TRBJ2-7; 12 bases are a match to TRBD2. The CDR3 length is 16 residues. CDR1 is MNHEY and CDR2 is SMNVEV in the germline V gene (reference sequence). Trimming took 3 bases from V and 2 from J; bases not matched to a gene: 5. The CDR3 sequence is CASSFSTSGGTYEQYF. The CDR3 region has the DNA TGTGCCAGCAGTTTCTCGACTAGCGGGGGAACCTACGAGCAGTACTTC.

The chain recombines TRBV7-9 with TRBJ1-1; 7 positions agree with TRBD1. The CDR3 covers 16 residues. Per germline, CDR1 SEHNR and CDR2 FQNEAQ (reference sequence). Germline trimming cut 5 bases from V and 2 bases from J; bases unmatched to any gene: 11. DNA for the CDR3: TGTGCCAGCAGCCTAAGAATTGGGACAGTAAACACTGAAGCTTTCTTT. Protein: CASSLRIGTVNTEAFF.

J is TRBJ1-6 and V is TRBV5-1; D is ambiguous. CDR1 and CDR2 (germline): SGHRS, YFSETQ. The CDR3 length is 13 residues. V was trimmed by 1 base and J by 9 bases, leaving 8 bases between them. In nucleotides, the CDR3 is TGCGCCAGCAGCTTGAGTTCGGGTTCACCCCTCCACTTT. Residues: CASSLSSGSPLHF.

V usage is TRBV7-2 and J usage is TRBJ2-6, with unresolved D. Trimming removed 2 bases from V and 4 bases from J, with 21 bases in between. Per germline, CDR1 SGHTA and CDR2 FQGNSA. The CDR3 extends over 19 amino acids. CDR3 nucleotide sequence: TGTGCCAGCAGCTTACTGGGCGCCGCCAGTCTTATAGGGGCCAACGTCCTGACTTTC. Translated, it gives CASSLLGAASLIGANVLTF.

This sequence joins TRBV9 and TRBJ2-7; 7 bases agree with TRBD2. The CDR3 runs 16 residues. CDR1 and CDR2 (germline): SGDLS, YYNGEE. Trimming at V came to 3 bases and at J to 0 bases, leaving 9 bases not matched to a gene. CDR3 DNA: TGTGCCAGCAGCGCAAACCCGGGGGGTAGCTCCTACGAGCAGTACTTC. Amino acids: CASSANPGGSSYEQYF.

The CDR3, as DNA: TGTGCCAGCAGGCAACAGGGGGCTAGGGGTGCGACTGAAGCTTTCTTT. This codes for CASRQQGARGATEAFF. V usage is TRBV27 and J usage is TRBJ1-1; 9 bases match TRBD1. Germline loops: CDR1 MNHEY, CDR2 SMNVEV (reference sequence). The CDR3 length is 16 residues. Losses at the gene ends were 6 bases for V and 5 bases for J; bases not matched to a gene: 13.

The J gene is TRBJ2-7, the V gene TRBV28; D not resolved. V was shortened by 10 bases and J by 2 bases, with 12 bases between the two germline ends. Germline V gene data show CDR1 as MDHEN and CDR2 as SYDVKM. The CDR3 is 12 residues long. The CDR3 loop is CATEGDTYEQYF. The CDR3, as DNA: TGTGCCACCGAAGGAGACACCTACGAGCAGTACTTC.

V is TRBV11-3 and J is TRBJ2-1, with D maybe TRBD2 (5 bases). V dropped 6 bases and J dropped 7 bases, with 10 bases sitting between them. This CDR3 has 12 amino acids. CDR1 SGHNT and CDR2 YENEEA come from the germline V gene. CDR3 coding DNA: TGTGCCAGCAGTCTTAGCGCGAATGAGCAGTTCTTC. It is translated as CASSLSANEQFF.

The V call is TRBV28, the J call TRBJ2-1; no clear D. The V and J ends lost 10 bases and 2 bases respectively, with 9 bases between them. CDR3 length equals 12 residues. Per the germline V gene, CDR1 is MDHEN and CDR2 is SYDVKM. For the CDR3, the DNA is TGTGCCACCCAGACACCCTACAATGAGCAGTTCTTC. Amino acids: CATQTPYNEQFF. Looking up the rest from reference TRBV28 and TRBJ2-1 gives the full variable domain: DVKVTQSSRYLVKRTGEKVFLECVQDMDHENMFWYRQDPGLGLRLIYFSYDVKMKEKGDIPEGYSVSREKKERFSLILESASTNQTSMYLCATQTPYNEQFFGPGTRLTVL.

The rearrangement links TRBV27 to TRBJ2-7, with TRBD2 identical over 8 bases. J gave up 3 bases and V 4 bases, and 8 bases lay outside the gene matches. Germline-derived CDR1 and CDR2 are MNHEY and SMNVEV (reference sequence). There are 15 residues in the CDR3. The DNA of the CDR3 is TGTGCCAGCAGTTCCCTGGGACTAGGCTACTACGAGCAGTACTTC. Its protein is CASSSLGLGYYEQYF.

This clone is termed medium-sized. The chain links TRBV4-1 to TRBJ1-6; 7 bases line up with TRBD1. There are 16 residues in the CDR3. Germline CDR1 reads MGHRA; CDR2 reads YSYEKL. Trimming cost V 0 bases and J 6 bases; bases outside gene matches: 5. The CDR3 loop reads CASSQDPPGGNSPLHF. CDR3 coding DNA: TGCGCCAGCAGCCAAGATCCGCCAGGGGGTAATTCACCCCTCCACTTT.

The V and J genes are TRBV2 and TRBJ1-2, with D perhaps matching TRBD1 (5 bases). Germline-derived CDR1 and CDR2 are SNHLY and FYNNEI. The CDR3 totals 13 residues. V was trimmed by 4 bases and J by 8 bases, leaving 14 bases between them. CDR3 bases: TGTGCCAGCAGTGGTCCGGGGCCGTTAGGCTACACCTTC. Amino acid sequence: CASSGPGPLGYTF.

Notes on this clone: The germline gene is not matched at one end of the junction; a read error may be the cause. The chain links TRBV12-3 or TRBV12-4 to TRBJ1-2; D remains unclear. The CDR3 sequence is 12 residues long. The CDR3 DNA follows: TGTGCCAGCCGTTTGGGCCTCTATGGCTACACCTTC. It yields the protein CASRLGLYGYTF.

The chain couples TRBV11-3 to TRBJ2-7, with a possible D match to TRBD1 (5 bases). Germline V gene data show CDR1 as SGHNT and CDR2 as YENEEA. This CDR3 is built from 16 residues. The germline V and J ends were trimmed by 5 bases and 3 bases, with 20 bases remaining between them. CDR3 protein: CASSGRQTLTNYEQYF. As DNA, the CDR3 is TGTGCCAGCAGCGGTCGACAGACTTTGACCAACTACGAGCAGTACTTC.

This clone was seen more than once but under ten times. This rearrangement joins TRBV7-9 to TRBJ1-2; D gene uncertain. Per germline, CDR1 SEHNR and CDR2 FQNEAQ (reference sequence). CDR3 size: 13 residues. The germline V and J ends were trimmed by 1 base and 6 bases, with 9 bases remaining between them. CDR3 DNA: TGTGCCAGCAGCTTAGAGCGAACCCATGGCTACACCTTC. This gives the protein CASSLERTHGYTF.

The genes are TRBV2 and TRBJ1-3; D ambiguous. The CDR3 loop spans 13 amino acids. V shed 8 bases and J shed 0 bases, with 8 bases lying between them. Germline V gives CDR1 SNHLY, CDR2 FYNNEI. CDR3 DNA: TGTGCCAGCTCGGGCGGCTCTGGAAACACCATATATTTT. It translates to CASSGGSGNTIYF.